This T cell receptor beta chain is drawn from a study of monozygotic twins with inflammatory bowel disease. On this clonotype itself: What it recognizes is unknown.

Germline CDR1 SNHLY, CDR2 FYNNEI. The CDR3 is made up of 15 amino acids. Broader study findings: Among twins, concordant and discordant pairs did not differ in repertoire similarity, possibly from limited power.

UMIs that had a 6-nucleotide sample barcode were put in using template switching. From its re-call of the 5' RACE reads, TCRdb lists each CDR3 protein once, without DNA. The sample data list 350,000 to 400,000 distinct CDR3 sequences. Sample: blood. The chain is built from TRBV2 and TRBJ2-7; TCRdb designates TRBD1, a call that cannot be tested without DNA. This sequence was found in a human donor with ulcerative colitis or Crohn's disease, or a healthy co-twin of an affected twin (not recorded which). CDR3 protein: CASSEDRLGPYEQYF.